This TCR beta chain comes out of a study of blood T cell repertoires in COVID-19 (dated by TCRdb to about 2020). About the full investigation: Samples covering the acute and convalescent phases of COVID-19 were provided by collaborators in the United States, Italy and Spain. The prospective study material was composed of cDNA or gDNA derived from T cells, B-cell-depleted T cells, or PBMCs. Subjects who had been exposed to COVID-19, were actively infected with it, or had recovered from it provided the deeply sampled blood TCRbeta repertoires that made up the dataset. The repertoires were made available in a free public database intended to serve as a resource for research on the immune response to SARS-CoV-2. The samples were drawn from the first 160 participants of the ongoing ImmuneRACE study and from 1,200 or so subjects provided by 6 global collaborators. The sample metadata nearly always contained a de-identified subject ID, COVID-19 status, age in years and sex. Where HLA class I and class II types were available, the types were taken from metadata supplied by the sample provider, not from assay-based typing. The investigation overall reported the following: The quantity of clinical and demographic metadata differed by source and by participant and was supplied without curation.

The collaborating institutions used their own protocols to collect whole blood in K2EDTA tubes. Collaborator samples were shipped for TCRbeta analysis as frozen whole blood, isolated PBMCs, or DNA extracted from either sample type. Comments on this clone: It lacks a known antigen. Within one base of it there is no much larger clone, and no base qualities were kept.

TCRbeta CDR3 regions were amplified from genomic DNA using the immunoSEQ Assay, a bias-controlled multiplex PCR. Per the original workflow: Within the assay, amplification of reference gene primers was used to estimate how many nucleated cells each sample contained. To quantify the absolute abundance of each unique TCRbeta CDR3 rearrangement, sequence reads were collapsed and filtered. For each sample, productive Simpson clonality was calculated as the square root of Simpson's diversity index over productive rearrangements. As stored in TCRdb, this immuneACCESS dataset retains in-frame rearrangements with V and J assigned. A fraction of the clones does not appear; measured against another copy, unresolved V genes explain less than half of the discrepancy, and the remainder lacks a known reason. From that table come the V and J calls and clone size; the DNA was used to work out D and trimming. For this sample there are some 52,000 clones; 90% appear just once. Of the sample, 3% to 3.5% falls within the top ten clones.

The CDR3 holds 15 amino acids from the cysteine to the phenylalanine. CDR3 DNA is the only sequence kept; it has 45 bases, read in frame from the first base. The germline V gene yields SGHRS for CDR1 and YFSETQ for CDR2. V is pruned by 2 bases and J by 7 bases, leaving 6 bases of the junction without a gene match. The clonotype comes from a human donor in a cohort sampled during active COVID-19. The sample comprised peripheral blood. The sequence is built from TRBV5-1 and TRBJ2-2, with 9 junctional bases fitting TRBD1. The DNA reads TGCGCCAGCAGCTTCACAGGGGGCGCGGGCGGGGAGCTGTTTTTT. It translates to CASSFTGGAGGELFF.